This is a list of T cell receptor beta chains from one sample in a study of identical twins. TCRdb reanalysed the 5' RACE reads using MiXCR and keeps one entry per CDR3 protein. The table records about 660,000 distinct CDR3 sequences, 8.6% of them present only once. The same sample was also studied in work on yellow fever vaccine responses in identical twins.

The sequenced sample was PBMCs. These receptor sequences come from a woman aged 18-30 years in good health. The conserved cysteine and the conserved F or W are not part of the CDR3 here. The order of the fields is V gene, J gene, CDR3 protein.

TRBV3-1	TRBJ2-1	ASSQDPILAPPPKATREQF
TRBV18	TRBJ2-5	ASSPLGTGKQETQY
TRBV12-3/TRBV12-4	TRBJ2-1	ASSLRLAGGSGQF
TRBV25-1	TRBJ2-2	ASSDRAGELF
TRBV29-1	TRBJ2-3	SVAAGLKSTDTQY
TRBV7-2	TRBJ2-5	ASSLASGGGETQY
TRBV6-1	TRBJ2-7	ASSDFTGLAVHEQY
TRBV7-9	TRBJ2-7	ASSPEAGIMYEQY
TRBV6-2/TRBV6-3	TRBJ2-1	ASSYSIGNEQF
TRBV19	TRBJ2-6	ASSKPGAGANVLT
TRBV13	TRBJ1-3	ASSLSVFTGRTIY
TRBV19	TRBJ2-2	ASGGKTGELF
TRBV6-6	TRBJ2-1	ASKLESNEQF
TRBV20-1	TRBJ2-4	SARDYAPSAAGSYIQY
TRBV29-1	TRBJ2-2	SVLTGTATANTGELF
TRBV7-9	TRBJ2-1	ASSLWGRAVNEQF
TRBV7-9	TRBJ1-5	ASSSGQGLGQPQH
TRBV7-2	TRBJ2-3	ASSWTGFGKVDTQY
TRBV10-3	TRBJ1-6	AALGGANSPLH
TRBV21-1	TRBJ2-5	ASSKIPGTSGSGGCGGQETQY
TRBV24-1	TRBJ1-2	ATSYGTYGYT
TRBV27	TRBJ2-1	ASSLPTGVSYNEQF
TRBV24-1	TRBJ2-2	ATSDPGQGTGELF
TRBV4-2	TRBJ2-1	ASSQGTGGGSYNEQF
TRBV11-2	TRBJ2-1	ASSAVAGSGYNEQF
TRBV10-3	TRBJ1-5	AIKQGTGQPQH
TRBV7-8	TRBJ2-5	ASSSSELNQETQY
TRBV6-4	TRBJ1-1	ASSETGATEAF
TRBV9	TRBJ2-7	ASRDFYEQY
TRBV20-1	TRBJ2-7	SAPSGTGYYEQY
TRBV29-1	TRBJ2-1	SAGEGGNEQF
TRBV27	TRBJ1-1	ASSLEWGLNTEAF
TRBV24-1	TRBJ2-2	ATSDLPGRDWAGELF
TRBV28	TRBJ2-2	ASSFLGQGAAGELF
TRBV5-1	TRBJ2-7	ASSLVPRRRTQSYEQY
TRBV10-3	TRBJ2-1	AIRAGAGNEQF
TRBV12-3/TRBV12-4	TRBJ2-2	ASSRPGTSTLF
TRBV5-5	TRBJ2-5	ASSLLSGTGETQY
TRBV27	TRBJ2-7	ASSYREDPYEQY
TRBV29-1	TRBJ2-1	SVGDRGTYNEQF
TRBV20-1	TRBJ1-6	SAREVSGGLVH
TRBV11-2	TRBJ2-1	ASSSRDRGLPRDNEQF
TRBV29-1	TRBJ2-2	SVVGFGATNTGELF
TRBV7-8	TRBJ2-7	ASSLAPGGELYEQY
TRBV20-1	TRBJ2-7	SAPGGAGDEQY
TRBV20-1	TRBJ2-5	SAGDRVGLIAETQY
TRBV5-1	TRBJ2-1	ASSLVGVYGNEQF
TRBV20-1	TRBJ2-5	SARSGALETQY
TRBV2	TRBJ2-6	ASRKGGGESSGANVLT
TRBV3-1	TRBJ2-1	ASSQGLAGVRSEQF
TRBV7-2	TRBJ2-3	ASSVLAGVADTQY
TRBV27	TRBJ1-6	ASSSVGYNSPLH
TRBV7-9	TRBJ2-7	ASEGAAYEQY
TRBV12-3/TRBV12-4	TRBJ2-7	ASSISRAYEQY
TRBV12-5	TRBJ2-1	ASAPPTPGGPYNEQF
TRBV2	TRBJ2-7	ASYQTGDVHEQY
TRBV20-1	TRBJ2-1	SALGTSGPLYNEQF
TRBV12-3/TRBV12-4	TRBJ2-1	ASSQPPVDEQF
TRBV28	TRBJ2-3	ASRARGQRTDTQY